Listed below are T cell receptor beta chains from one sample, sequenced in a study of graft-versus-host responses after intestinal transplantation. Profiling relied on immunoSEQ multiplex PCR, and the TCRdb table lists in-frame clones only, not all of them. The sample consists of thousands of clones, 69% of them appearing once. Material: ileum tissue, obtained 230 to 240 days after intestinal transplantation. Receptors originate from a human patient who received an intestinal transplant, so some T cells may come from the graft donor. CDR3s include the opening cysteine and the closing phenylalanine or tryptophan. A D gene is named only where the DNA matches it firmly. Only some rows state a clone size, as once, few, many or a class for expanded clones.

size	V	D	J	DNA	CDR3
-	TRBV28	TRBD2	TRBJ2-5	TGTGCCAGCAGTGCCATAGCGGGAGGTCCTCAAGAGACCCAGTACTTC	CASSAIAGGPQETQYF
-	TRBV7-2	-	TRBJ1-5	TGTGCCAGCAGCTTAGCGGTGGGCAGGGAGGCCAATCAGCCCCAGCATTTT	CASSLAVGREANQPQHF
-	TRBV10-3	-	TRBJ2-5	TGTGCCAGCAGTGAAGAGAATCAAGAGACCCAGTACTTC	CASSEENQETQYF
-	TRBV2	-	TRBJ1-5	TGTGCCAGCAATGCAGAGCGCAATCAGCCCCAGCATTTT	CASNAERNQPQHF
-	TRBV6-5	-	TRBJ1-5	TGTGCCAGCAGTCCCAGGGGAGGCAATCAACCCCAGCATTTT	CASSPRGGNQPQHF
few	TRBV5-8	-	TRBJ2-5	TGTGCCAGCAGCTTGGGCGGGGACCAAGAGACCCAGTACTTC	CASSLGGDQETQYF
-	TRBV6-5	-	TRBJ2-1	TGTGCCAGCAGTTACCGAAAGATATACAATGAGCAGTTCTTC	CASSYRKIYNEQFF
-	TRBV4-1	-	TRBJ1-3	TGCGCCAGCAGCCAAGATGGGAACAGCCTCTCTGGAAACACCATATATTTT	CASSQDGNSLSGNTIYF
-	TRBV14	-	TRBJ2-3	TGTGCCAGCAGCCAAGATCTGTGGACCCCGGGTACGCAGTATTTT	CASSQDLWTPGTQYF
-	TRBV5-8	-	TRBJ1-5	TGTGCCAGCAGCCATACTATCAGGGGAGACAATCAGCCCCAGCATTTT	CASSHTIRGDNQPQHF
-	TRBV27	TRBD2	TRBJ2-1	TGTGCCAGCAGTTTAGGCGGGGGGTTGGGGAATGAGCAGTTCTTC	CASSLGGGLGNEQFF
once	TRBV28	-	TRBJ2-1	TGTGGTGGCGGTACCTACAATGAGCAGTTCTTC	CGGGTYNEQFF
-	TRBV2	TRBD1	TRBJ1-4	TGTGCCAGCAGGGCTGGACAGGTCGGAACTAATGAAAAACTGTTTTTT	CASRAGQVGTNEKLFF
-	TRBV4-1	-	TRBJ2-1	TGCGCCAGCAGCCGAACCCCCGGGACAGCGGGCAATGAGCAGTTCTTC	CASSRTPGTAGNEQFF
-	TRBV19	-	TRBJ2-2	TGTGCCAGTAGTTTGTTGGACACCGGGGAGCTGTTTTTT	CASSLLDTGELFF
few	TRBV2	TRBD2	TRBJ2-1	TGTGCCAGCAGTGTGGGACTAGCGGGGATCAATGAGCAGTTCTTC	CASSVGLAGINEQFF
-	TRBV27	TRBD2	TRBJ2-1	TGTGCCAGCAGTCTGGCGGGGGGGCCCTACAATGAGCAGTTCTTC	CASSLAGGPYNEQFF
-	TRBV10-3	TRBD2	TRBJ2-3	TGTGCCATCAGTGGCGGGGGGGCCGATACGCAGTATTTT	CAISGGGADTQYF
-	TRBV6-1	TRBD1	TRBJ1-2	TGTGCCACCAATGACAGGGAGGTCGAAGGCTACACCTTC	CATNDREVEGYTF
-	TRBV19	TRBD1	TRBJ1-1	TGTGCCAGTAGTATTCGACGGACAGGAGTTAACACTGAAGCTTTCTTT	CASSIRRTGVNTEAFF
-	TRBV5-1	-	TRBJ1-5	TGCGCCAGCAAGCCGGACACTGCAAGTGGTCAGCCCCAGCATTTT	CASKPDTASGQPQHF
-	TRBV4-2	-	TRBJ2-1	TGTGCCAGCAGCCTCAGACTCCTCGCGCCCAGTGGTGAGCAGTTCTTC	CASSLRLLAPSGEQFF
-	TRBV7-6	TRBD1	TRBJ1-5	TGTGCCAGCAGCTGGGACAGAGATCAGCCCCAGCATTTT	CASSWDRDQPQHF
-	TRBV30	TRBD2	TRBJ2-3	TGTGCCTGGAGTAGTGGCGGGGGGTTTGTGGATACGCAGTATTTT	CAWSSGGGFVDTQYF
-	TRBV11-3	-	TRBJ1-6	TGTGCCAGCAGCTTAGAGGCCCCGACAGGAGTTAATAATTCACCCCTCCACTTT	CASSLEAPTGVNNSPLHF
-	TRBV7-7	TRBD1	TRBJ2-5	TGTGCTAGCAGCTGGGACAGGGAAGAGACCCAGTACTTC	CASSWDREETQYF
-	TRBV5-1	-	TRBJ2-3	TGCGCCAGCAGCGTGGGGGGTGGGACAGATACGCAGTATTTT	CASSVGGGTDTQYF
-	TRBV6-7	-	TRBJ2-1	TGTGCCAGCAGTTACTCGACGGCGGCTTACATGCGCCGGATTAAACACAATGAGCAGTTCTTC	CASSYSTAAYMRRIKHNEQFF
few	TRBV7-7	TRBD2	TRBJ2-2	TGTGCTAGCAGACTAGCGGTGAACACCGGGGAGCTGTTTTTT	CASRLAVNTGELFF
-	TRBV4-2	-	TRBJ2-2	TGTGCCAGCAGCCAAGCCCGGGCCTCGAACACCGGGGAGCTGTTTTTT	CASSQARASNTGELFF
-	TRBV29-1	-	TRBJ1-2	TGCAGCGTTGATCCAGGTACAAAACAGGGCAACTATGGCTACACCTTC	CSVDPGTKQGNYGYTF
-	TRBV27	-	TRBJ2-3	TGTGCCAGCCGTTTCCTCCCGGGCACAGATACGCAGTATTTT	CASRFLPGTDTQYF
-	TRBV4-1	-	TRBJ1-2	TGCGCCAGCAGCCAAGGGCGCCAGGGTAATCTCAACTATGGCTACACCTTC	CASSQGRQGNLNYGYTF
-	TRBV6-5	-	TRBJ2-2	TGTGCCAGCGAAGCGGAGAACACCGGGGAGCTGTTTTTT	CASEAENTGELFF
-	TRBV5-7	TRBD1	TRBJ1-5	TGTGCCAGCAGCAGAGAGGGGGCGCGTTATTATAGCAATCAGCCCCAGCATTTT	CASSREGARYYSNQPQHF
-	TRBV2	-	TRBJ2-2	TGTGCCAGCAGTGAAGATAGGACAGCGGTAGCCGGGGAGCTGTTTTTT	CASSEDRTAVAGELFF
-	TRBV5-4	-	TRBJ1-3	TGTGCCAGCAGCCAAGACGGACATCGGAACCCCTCTGGAAACACCATATATTTT	CASSQDGHRNPSGNTIYF
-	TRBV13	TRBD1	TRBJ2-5	TGTGCCAGCAGTGCGGGACAGGGGTCCCGGTCAGAGACCCAGTACTTC	CASSAGQGSRSETQYF
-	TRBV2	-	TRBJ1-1	TGTGCCAGCCTTGACTGGGCTTTCTTT	CASLDWAFF
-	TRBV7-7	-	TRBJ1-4	TGTGCTAGCAGCCAGACAGATAATGAAAAACTGTTTTTT	CASSQTDNEKLFF
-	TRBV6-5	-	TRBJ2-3	TGTGCCAGCAGTTACTCCGGGCACACAGATACGCAGTATTTT	CASSYSGHTDTQYF
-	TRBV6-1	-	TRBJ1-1	TGTGCCACCAGCGCTGGGGCGAACACTGAAGCTTTCTTT	CATSAGANTEAFF
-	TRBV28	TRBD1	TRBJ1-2	TGTGCCAGCAGTTTACACAGGGGTTATGGCTACACCTTC	CASSLHRGYGYTF
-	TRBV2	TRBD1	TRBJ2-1	TGTGCCAGCAGTGGTCGCCGGACAGGGATGAATGAGCAGTTCTTC	CASSGRRTGMNEQFF
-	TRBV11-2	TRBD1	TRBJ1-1	TGTGCCAGCAGCCACCGGGACAGAGACGCTTTCTTT	CASSHRDRDAFF
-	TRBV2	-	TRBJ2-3	TGTGCCAGCAGTGTTCGTAGCGCAGATACGCAGTATTTT	CASSVRSADTQYF
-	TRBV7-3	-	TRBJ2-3	TGTGCCAGCAGGGGGGCTAACACAGATACGCAGTATTTT	CASRGANTDTQYF
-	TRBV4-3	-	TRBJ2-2	TGCGCCAGCAGCCAAGTTCGAGGAAACACCGGGGAGCTGTTTTTT	CASSQVRGNTGELFF
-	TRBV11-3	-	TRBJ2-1	TGTGCCAGCAGCTTAATCTTGGGGAATGAGCAGTTCTTC	CASSLILGNEQFF
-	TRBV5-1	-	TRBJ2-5	TGCGCCAGCAGGGAGGCGGAGACCCAGTACTTC	CASREAETQYF
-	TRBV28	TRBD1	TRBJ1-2	TGTGCCAGCAGCCCTTTCGGAGACAGGGGGCCAGGTGGCTACACCTTC	CASSPFGDRGPGGYTF